The 6 T cell receptor beta chains listed next were all sequenced from one sample in a study of T cell clonality in common variable immunodeficiency. Data came from immunoSEQ multiplex PCR; TCRdb stores just in-frame clones and leaves some out. The sample yields approximately 81,000 clones, without any singletons. The sequenced sample consisted of peripheral blood mononuclear cells. These receptors originate from a person aged 18 to 70 in good health.

This clone occurred many times. At one boundary the junction diverges from the germline segment, which might be a read error. CDR3 amino acids: CASSQDITGGYNNEQFF. Partial CDR3 DNA: TGCGCCAGCAGCCAAGACATTACAGGGGGGTATAACAATGAG. This chain joins TRBV4-2 and TRBJ2-1, with 8 bases identical to TRBD1. The read gets to within 3 residues of the CDR3 end, and the germline J gene fills in the rest. This CDR3 has 17 residues. Germline-derived CDR1 and CDR2 are LGHNA and YNFKEQ.

This clone was counted ten times or more. A read error may produce the germline difference seen at one junction end. The CDR3 extends 3 residues past the end of the read, so its final part is completed from the germline J gene. This chain joins TRBV7-7 and TRBJ2-3; 9 positions match TRBD2. Per germline, CDR1 SSHAT and CDR2 FNYEAQ (reference sequence). The CDR3 extends over 16 amino acids. The CDR3: CASSLGLAGSTDTQYF. The DNA read from the CDR3 is TGTGCTAGCAGCTTAGGTCTAGCGGGAAGCACAGATACG.

This clone was seen a handful of times. Sequencing ends 3 residues short of the CDR3 end; the germline J gene provides the rest. The genes are TRBV30 and TRBJ2-1, with D unresolved. V lost 5 bases and J 5 bases, leaving 7 bases between the germline ends. The CDR3 is 11 residues long. CDR1 and CDR2 (germline): GTSNPN, SVGIG (reference sequence). The CDR3 bases that were read are TGTGCCTGGGCCCGGGACAATGAG. This encodes CAWARDNE. The whole CDR3 protein is CAWARDNEQFF.

This clone showed up many times. CDR3 DNA (partial): TGTGCCAGCAGCTTGGCGTATGAG. This translates into CASSLAYE. The full CDR3 is CASSLAYEQFF. V and J are TRBV5-6 and TRBJ2-1; unclear D gene. The DNA ends 3 residues before the CDR3 does, and the rest of the CDR3 is filled in from the germline J gene. V was trimmed by 0 bases and J by 8 bases, leaving 3 bases between them. Germline CDR1 reads SGHDT; CDR2 reads YYEEEE. CDR3 length equals 11 residues.

This clone appeared many times. With the read ending 3 residues before the CDR3 end, the germline J gene is used to fill in that end. This chain uses TRBV5-1 with TRBJ1-1; possible D gene TRBD1, 6 bases. This CDR3 comprises 14 residues. Per the germline V gene, CDR1 is SGHRS and CDR2 is YFSETQ. Trimming left V 4 bases short and J 5 bases short, with 15 bases between. CDR3 DNA (partial): TGCGCCAGCAGCCCGAGACAGGTTTGGACTGAA. Its protein is CASSPRQVWTE. The full CDR3 sequence reads CASSPRQVWTEAFF.

This clone was observed at least ten times. The sequence runs out 3 residues before the end of the CDR3; the remainder is reconstructed from the germline J gene. The V and J genes are TRBV19 and TRBJ2-5, with a weak D call TRBD1 (5 bases). V lost 1 base and J 2 bases, leaving 11 bases between the germline ends. This CDR3 region has 15 residues. CDR1 and CDR2 from the germline V gene are LNHDA and SQIVND (reference sequence). CDR3 amino acids: CASSIVRSGQETQYF. CDR3 DNA, as far as it was read: TGTGCCAGTAGTATAGTTCGGTCAGGGCAAGAGACC.